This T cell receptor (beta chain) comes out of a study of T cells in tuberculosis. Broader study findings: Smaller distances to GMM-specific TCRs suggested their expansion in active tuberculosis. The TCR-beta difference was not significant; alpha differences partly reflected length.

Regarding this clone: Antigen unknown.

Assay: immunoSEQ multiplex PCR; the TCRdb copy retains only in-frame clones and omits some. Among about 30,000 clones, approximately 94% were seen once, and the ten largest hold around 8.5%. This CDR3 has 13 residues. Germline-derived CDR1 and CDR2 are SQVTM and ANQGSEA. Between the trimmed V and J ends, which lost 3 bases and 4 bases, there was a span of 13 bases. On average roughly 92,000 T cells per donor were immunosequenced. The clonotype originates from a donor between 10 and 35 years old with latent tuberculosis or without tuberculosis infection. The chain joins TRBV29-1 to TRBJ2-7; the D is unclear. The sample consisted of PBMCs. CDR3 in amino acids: CSVETPSRYEQYF. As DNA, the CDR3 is TGCAGCGTTGAGACTCCGTCGCGGTACGAGCAGTACTTC.